This T cell receptor beta chain was recorded in a study of vaccination and CD4 T cells after COVID-19. The study sequenced cultured CD4+ T cell DNA using the Oncomine TCR Beta short-read assay. One entry per CDR3 protein results from TCRdb running MiXCR on the PCR reads. The sample lists around 12,000 distinct CDR3 sequences, over 65% occurring once. Documented treatment: approximately 11-day PBMC culture with coronavirus spike peptide pools or control peptides (ViraFEST assay). Deletions cut 6 bases from V and 10 bases from J, with 22 bases between. Germline CDR1 is MNHEY and CDR2 is SVGEGT. CDR3 length: 16 residues. Concerning this clonotype: Its antigen is currently unknown.

The specimen sequenced was CD4+ T cells from blood, cultured in vitro. The chain uses TRBV6-2 or TRBV6-3 and TRBJ1-6; D call uncertain. The receptor was derived from a human donor who had recovered from COVID-19. In DNA, the CDR3 is TGTGCCAGCAGCTTAACTCGGGGAGACGCCTCCTCACCCCTCCACTTT. It encodes CASSLTRGDASSPLHF.